The rows below give T cell receptor beta chains drawn from one sample of a study of control samples from healthy donors and cancer patients. Libraries were prepared by immunoSEQ multiplex PCR; TCRdb keeps only in-frame clonotypes and omits some of them. Found here are 70,000 or so clones, about 95% of them singletons; the top ten hold approximately 6%. The sample comprised blood. The source of these receptors is a woman aged 40 to 50 in good health. Each CDR3 is given with its conserved first and last residue. The D gene is left open where the match is weak. The listing skips clone size in some rows; elsewhere it reads once, few, many or a size class.

once	TRBD2	TRBV10-2	TRBJ2-3	CASRLAGGSRSTDTQYF	TGCGCCAGCCGACTAGCGGGAGGGAGTAGGAGCACAGATACGCAGTATTTT
.	.	TRBV11-2	TRBJ1-1	CASSPTVGAEAFF	TGTGCCAGCAGCCCGACGGTAGGCGCTGAAGCTTTCTTT
.	.	TRBV30	TRBJ1-5	CAWSLPDRPDQPQHF	TGTGCCTGGAGTCTTCCCGACAGGCCAGATCAGCCCCAGCATTTT
few	.	TRBV7-2	TRBJ1-2	CASSLGGDYGYTF	TGTGCCAGCAGCTTAGGGGGCGACTATGGCTACACCTTC
.	.	TRBV12-1	TRBJ2-5	CASSFDQETQYF	TGTGCCAGCAGCTTTGACCAAGAGACCCAGTACTTC
.	TRBD2	TRBV5-4	TRBJ2-2	CASSLYGGRTGELFF	TGTGCCAGCAGCTTGTACGGGGGGAGGACCGGGGAGCTGTTTTTT
.	TRBD2	TRBV5-1	TRBJ2-2	CASSRETSGNTGELFF	TGCGCCAGCAGCCGCGAGACTAGCGGAAACACCGGGGAGCTGTTTTTT
.	.	TRBV7-3	TRBJ2-3	CASSLGHGGLTDTQYF	TGTGCCAGCAGCCTGGGGCATGGCGGACTCACAGATACGCAGTATTTT
few	.	TRBV3-1/TRBV3-2	TRBJ2-2	CASSPLGDTGELFF	TGTGCCAGCAGCCCCCTCGGGGACACCGGGGAGCTGTTTTTT
.	.	TRBV28	TRBJ1-4	CASSLFRRGEKLFF	TGTGCCAGCAGTTTGTTCAGGAGGGGTGAAAAACTGTTTTTT